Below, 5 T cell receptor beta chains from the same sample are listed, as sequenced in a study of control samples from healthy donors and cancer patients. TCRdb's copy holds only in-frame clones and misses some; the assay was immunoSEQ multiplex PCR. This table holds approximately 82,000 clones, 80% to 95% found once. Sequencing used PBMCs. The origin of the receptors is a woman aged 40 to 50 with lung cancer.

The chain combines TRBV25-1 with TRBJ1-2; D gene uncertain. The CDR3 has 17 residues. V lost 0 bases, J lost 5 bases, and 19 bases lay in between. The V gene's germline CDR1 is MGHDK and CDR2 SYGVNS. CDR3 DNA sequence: TGTGCCAGCAGTGAATACGGCCGAGGTGCGCTGGATTATGGCTACACCTTC. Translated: CASSEYGRGALDYGYTF.

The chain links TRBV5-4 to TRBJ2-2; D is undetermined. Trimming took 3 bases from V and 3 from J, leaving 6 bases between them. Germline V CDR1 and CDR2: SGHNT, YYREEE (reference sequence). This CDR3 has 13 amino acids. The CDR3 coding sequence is TGTGCCAGCAGCTGGGCGGACACCGGGGAGCTGTTTTTT. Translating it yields CASSWADTGELFF. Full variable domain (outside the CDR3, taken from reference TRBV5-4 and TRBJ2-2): ETGVTQSPTHLIKTRGQQVTLRCSSQSGHNTVSWYQQALGQGPQFIFQYYREEENGRGNFPPRFSGLQFPNYSSELNVNALELDDSALYLCASSWADTGELFFGEGSRLTVL.

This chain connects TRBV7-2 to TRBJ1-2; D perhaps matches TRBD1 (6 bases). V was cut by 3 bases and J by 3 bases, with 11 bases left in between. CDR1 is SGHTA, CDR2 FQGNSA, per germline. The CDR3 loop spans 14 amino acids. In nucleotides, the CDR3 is TGTGCCAGCAGCTTTGATAGGGGGGACTATGGCTACACCTTC. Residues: CASSFDRGDYGYTF.

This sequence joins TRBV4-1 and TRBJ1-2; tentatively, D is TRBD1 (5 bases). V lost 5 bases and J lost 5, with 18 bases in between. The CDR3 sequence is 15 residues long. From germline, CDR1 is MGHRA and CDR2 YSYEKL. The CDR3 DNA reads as TGCGCCAGCAGCACAGGAGGAGGGGATGGTTATGGCTACACCTTC. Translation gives CASSTGGGDGYGYTF.

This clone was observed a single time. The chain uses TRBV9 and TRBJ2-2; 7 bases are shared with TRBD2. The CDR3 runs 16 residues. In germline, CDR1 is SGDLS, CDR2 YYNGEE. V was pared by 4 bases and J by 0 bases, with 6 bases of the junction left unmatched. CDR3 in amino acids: CASSPQAGSNTGELFF. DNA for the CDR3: TGTGCCAGCAGCCCCCAAGCGGGATCGAACACCGGGGAGCTGTTTTTT.